The 13 T cell receptor beta chains below were found in one sample sequenced in a study of memory CD4+ T cells and cytomegalovirus serostatus. This table comes from immunoSEQ multiplex PCR, and its TCRdb copy is limited to in-frame clones, with some not included. The data show about 61,000 clones, 75% to 90% seen once. The sort gate was single viable CD3+CD4+CD8-CD45RO+ cells for memory CD4+ T cells. The sequenced material came from memory CD4+ T cells from blood. The origin of the receptors is an adult in good health and CMV-seronegative.

The chain uses TRBV7-8 and TRBJ2-3; no firm D call. The CDR3 totals 15 residues. The V gene's germline CDR1 is SGHVS and CDR2 FQNEAQ. The V and J ends lost 9 bases and 2 bases respectively, with 18 bases between them. Written as DNA, the CDR3 is TGTGCCAGTACCCCACTTCAGCAAAACACAGATACGCAGTATTTT. It yields the protein CASTPLQQNTDTQYF.

This CDR3 reads CASSHQGQGAYGYTF. Written as DNA, the CDR3 is TGTGCCAGCAGCCACCAGGGACAGGGTGCCTATGGCTACACCTTC. The rearrangement links TRBV5-8 to TRBJ1-2; 9 bases are shared with TRBD1. This CDR3 has 15 residues. Germline CDR1 reads SGHTS; CDR2 reads YDEGEE. The junction had 8 bases not matched to a gene; V was cut back by 4 bases and J by 4 bases.

In this sample, this clone turned up a few times. The chain has TRBV27 and TRBJ2-7, with D unclear. V dropped 6 bases and J dropped 7 bases, with 13 bases sitting between them. This CDR3 is built from 12 residues. Germline V lookup: CDR1 MNHEY, CDR2 SMNVEV (reference sequence). The CDR3 bases are TGTGCCAGCAGCACCCGTGGACCAGAGCAGTACTTC. This translates into CASSTRGPEQYF.

This clone was observed once. The V and J genes are TRBV5-1 and TRBJ1-5, with 7 nucleotides matching TRBD1. With 4 bases clipped from V and 6 bases from J, the junction kept 10 bases outside the gene matches. The length of the CDR3 is 15 residues. From germline, CDR1 is SGHRS and CDR2 YFSETQ. Written as DNA, the CDR3 is TGCGCCAGCAGCCCTACGACAGGGATCAGTCAGCCCCAGCATTTT. It encodes CASSPTTGISQPQHF. Combining the CDR3 with reference TRBV5-1 and TRBJ1-5 gives the whole variable domain KAGVTQTPRYLIKTRGQQVTLSCSPISGHRSVSWYQQTPGQGLQFLFEYFSETQRNKGNFPGRFSGRQFSNSRSEMNVSTLELGDSALYLCASSPTTGISQPQHFGDGTRLSIL.

This rearrangement joins TRBV6-6 to TRBJ1-1; tentative D call: TRBD1 (5 bases). CDR3 length: 14 residues. Trimming shortened V by 6 bases and J by 0 bases, and 11 bases separated the two germline ends. Germline assignment: CDR1 MNHNY and CDR2 SVGAGI (reference sequence). The CDR3 spells CASRGLGMNTEAFF. The CDR3 DNA follows: TGTGCCAGCAGGGGGCTGGGAATGAACACTGAAGCTTTCTTT.

The CDR3 nucleotides are TGTGCCAGTACCGACCGAGGGACAGCTAGTAATGAAAAACTGTTTTTT. This codes for CASTDRGTASNEKLFF. The chain combines TRBV19 with TRBJ1-4, with 7 bases fitting TRBD1. CDR3 length: 16 amino acids. CDR1 is LNHDA and CDR2 is SQIVND in the germline V gene (reference sequence). With V trimmed by 7 bases and J by 4 bases, 12 bases remained unmatched.

This sequence joins TRBV5-6 and TRBJ1-4; D uncertain. The CDR3 extends over 16 amino acids. Trimming left V 3 bases short and J 5 bases short, with 17 bases between. Looked up from germline, CDR1 is SGHDT and CDR2 is YYEEEE. CDR3 nucleotides: TGTGCCAGCAGCTCTATCGGAGACCATAAAAATGAAAAACTGTTTTTT. Protein: CASSSIGDHKNEKLFF. The full variable domain, completed using reference TRBV5-6 and TRBJ1-4, is DAGVTQSPTHLIKTRGQQVTLRCSPKSGHDTVSWYQQALGQGPQFIFQYYEEEERQRGNFPDRFSGHQFPNYSSELNVNALLLGDSALYLCASSSIGDHKNEKLFFGSGTQLSVL.

The chain couples TRBV11-3 to TRBJ2-5, with 9 bases identical to TRBD1. Germline loops: CDR1 SGHNT, CDR2 YENEEA. V was pared by 5 bases and J by 3 bases, with 7 bases of the junction left unmatched. CDR3 size: 15 residues. The CDR3, as DNA: TGTGCCAGCAGCACCGGGACAGGGACCGAAGAGACCCAGTACTTC. Translating gives CASSTGTGTEETQYF.

V gene TRBV5-1 combines with J gene TRBJ2-2; either TRBD1 or TRBD2 may fit D (5 bases each). This CDR3 is built from 16 residues. Germline V gene lookup returns CDR1 SGHRS and CDR2 YFSETQ. Trimming cost V 0 bases and J 2 bases, with 11 bases left between them. CDR3: CASSLGGKANTGELFF. The CDR3 DNA is TGCGCCAGCAGCTTGGGGGGGAAAGCTAACACCGGGGAGCTGTTTTTT.

This clone was detected ten times or more. The V gene is TRBV6-1, the J gene TRBJ2-1, with 8 bases lining up with TRBD2. The germline V gene encodes CDR1 MNHNS and CDR2 SASEGT. V was clipped by 4 bases and J by 7 bases; unmatched bases: 9. The CDR3 consists of 15 residues. The CDR3 region has the DNA TGTGCCAGCAGTGTAGCGGGATGGGCTTGGAATGAGCAGTTCTTC. Its protein is CASSVAGWAWNEQFF.

The CDR3 nucleotides read TGCGCCAGCAGCTTGGAGGAGGTTTCAGGATATGGCTACACCTTC. Protein sequence: CASSLEEVSGYGYTF. The chain employs TRBV5-1 and TRBJ1-2; no reliable D call. CDR1 and CDR2 from the germline V gene are SGHRS and YFSETQ. V was trimmed by 0 bases and J by 5 bases, leaving 14 bases between them. The CDR3 loop spans 15 amino acids. The full variable domain, completed using reference TRBV5-1 and TRBJ1-2, is KAGVTQTPRYLIKTRGQQVTLSCSPISGHRSVSWYQQTPGQGLQFLFEYFSETQRNKGNFPGRFSGRQFSNSRSEMNVSTLELGDSALYLCASSLEEVSGYGYTFGSGTRLTVV.

This clone is a singleton in its sample. The gene calls are TRBV7-2 and TRBJ2-7; D may match TRBD1 or TRBD2 (6 bases each). This CDR3 contains 15 residues. Between the trimmed V and J ends, which lost 0 bases and 3 bases, there was a span of 12 bases. Germline V CDR1 and CDR2: SGHTA, FQGNSA. The DNA of the CDR3 is TGTGCCAGCAGCTTAGCAGGGGGGAAAGGCTACGAGCAGTACTTC. It codes for CASSLAGGKGYEQYF.

This clone has more than one count but fewer than ten. The chain combines TRBV4-2 with TRBJ2-1; 10 bases are a match to TRBD2. CDR1 LGHNA and CDR2 YNFKEQ come from the germline V gene. The junction had 14 bases not matched to a gene; V was cut back by 6 bases and J by 9 bases. The CDR3 sequence is 16 residues long. The DNA of the CDR3 is TGTGCCAGCAGGCCACTAGCGGGGACAACATCGGGTGAGCAGTTCTTC. Protein: CASRPLAGTTSGEQFF.